This is a list of T cell receptor beta chains from one sample in a study of PD-1 blockade in classical Hodgkin lymphoma. Assay: immunoSEQ multiplex PCR; the TCRdb copy retains only in-frame clones and omits some. The sample lists about 36,000 clones, more than 65% occurring once. This specimen consisted of peripheral blood mononuclear cells (PBMCs), obtained before the second cycle of nivolumab. The receptors shown here come from a human donor with classical Hodgkin lymphoma. Each CDR3 is given with its conserved first and last residue. Each record gives: clone size, D gene, J gene, V gene, CDR3 protein, CDR3 DNA. A D gene is named only where the DNA matches it firmly. Size is omitted from some rows. Given values are once, few, many or a class for expanded clones.

- TRBD1 TRBJ2-7 TRBV11-3 CASSTGQGWYEQYF TGTGCCAGCAGCACAGGACAGGGGTGGTACGAGCAGTACTTC
- - TRBJ1-5 TRBV5-1 CASSLLGIGNQPQHF TGCGCCAGCAGCTTGTTGGGGATCGGCAATCAGCCCCAGCATTTT
- - TRBJ1-5 TRBV7-6 CASSLEINQPQHF TGTGCCAGCAGCTTAGAAATAAATCAGCCCCAGCATTTT
- - TRBJ1-3 TRBV9 CASSVAVSKGNTIYF TGTGCCAGCAGCGTAGCGGTCAGTAAGGGAAACACCATATATTTT
- - TRBJ1-5 TRBV5-1 CASSPGGGVNQPQHF TGTGCCAGCAGCCCTGGGGGGGGAGTTAATCAGCCCCAGCATTTT
- - TRBJ2-5 TRBV2 CASSVETGLVETQYF TGTGCCAGCAGTGTCGAAACAGGTCTGGTGGAGACCCAGTACTTC
- TRBD1 TRBJ1-2 TRBV6-6 CASSPTGQSYGYTF TGTGCCAGCAGTCCGACGGGACAGTCGTATGGCTACACCTTC
- TRBD1 TRBJ1-4 TRBV4-1 CASSRPDRVDEKLFF TGCGCCAGCAGCCGTCCGGACAGGGTGGACGAAAAACTGTTTTTT
- - TRBJ2-5 TRBV4-2 CASSQDPQETQYF TGTGCCAGCAGCCAAGACCCCCAAGAGACCCAGTACTTC
- TRBD2 TRBJ2-3 TRBV4-1 CASSQRGGADTQYF TGCGCCAGCAGCCAACGGGGGGGGGCAGATACGCAGTATTTT
once - TRBJ2-1 TRBV9 CASSVGGLSYNEQFF TGTGCCAGCAGCGTCGGCGGGCTCTCCTACAATGAGCAGTTCTTC
- - TRBJ2-1 TRBV4-2 CASSQDGASAYNEQFF TGTGCCAGCAGCCAAGATGGGGCTAGCGCTTACAATGAGCAGTTCTTC
- - TRBJ1-1 TRBV11-3 CASRSLNTEAFF TGTGCCAGCCGTAGCTTGAACACTGAAGCTTTCTTT
medium-sized TRBD1 TRBJ2-7 TRBV10-3 CAIRSMGQGWSYEQYF TGTGCCATCAGATCAATGGGACAGGGGTGGTCATACGAGCAGTACTTC
- - TRBJ1-4 TRBV7-9 CASSLVVAALREKLFF TGTGCCAGCAGCTTAGTGGTGGCGGCTTTACGGGAAAAACTGTTTTTT
- - TRBJ2-2 TRBV5-1 CASGRGGNTGELFF TGCGCCAGCGGCCGTGGCGGGAACACCGGGGAGCTGTTTTTT
- TRBD2 TRBJ2-7 TRBV4-3 CASSVQREGTYEQYF TGCGCCAGCAGTGTACAGCGGGAGGGTACCTACGAGCAGTACTTC
- - TRBJ2-2 TRBV18 CASSPLRETGELFF TGTGCCAGCTCACCATTAAGGGAAACCGGGGAGCTGTTTTTT
few TRBD1 TRBJ1-1 TRBV19 CASSFHRDSALENTEAFF TGTGCCAGTAGTTTCCACCGGGACAGTGCCTTAGAGAACACTGAAGCTTTCTTT
- - TRBJ2-2 TRBV19 CASRKGLMNTGELFF TGTGCCAGTAGAAAGGGACTGATGAACACCGGGGAGCTGTTTTTT
few - TRBJ1-6 TRBV5-1 CASSPGQPSYNSPLHF TGCGCCAGCAGCCCCGGACAGCCCTCCTATAATTCACCCCTCCACTTT
- TRBD2 TRBJ2-7 TRBV7-2 CASSPQIAGAGEQYF TGTGCCAGCAGCCCCCAGATAGCGGGAGCGGGCGAGCAGTACTTC
few TRBD1 TRBJ1-2 TRBV5-5 CASSWGQTPNYGYTF TGTGCCAGCAGCTGGGGACAGACCCCTAACTATGGCTACACCTTC
- TRBD1 TRBJ2-7 TRBV27 CASSTLRDSYEQYF TGTGCCAGCAGTACCCTCCGGGACAGTTACGAGCAGTACTTC
once - TRBJ1-5 TRBV2 CASSEGRGNQPQHF TGTGCCAGCAGTGAGGGCAGGGGCAATCAGCCCCAGCATTTT
- TRBD2 TRBJ2-3 TRBV4-3 CASSQDPSGFTDTQYF TGCGCCAGCAGCCAAGATCCTAGCGGGTTCACAGATACGCAGTATTTT
- TRBD2 TRBJ2-7 TRBV6-6 CASSSPGLAMYEQYF TGTGCCAGCAGTTCACCGGGACTAGCAATGTACGAGCAGTACTTC
few TRBD1 TRBJ2-3 TRBV7-9 CASSLGDRVGDTQYF TGTGCCAGCAGCTTAGGGGACAGGGTAGGGGATACGCAGTATTTT
- TRBD1 TRBJ2-1 TRBV5-4 CASSLDRGQYNEQFF TGTGCCAGCAGCTTGGACAGGGGGCAGTACAATGAGCAGTTCTTC
once - TRBJ1-1 TRBV30 CACSTQGIEAFF TGTGCCTGCTCAACCCAGGGGATAGAAGCTTTCTTT
- TRBD1 TRBJ2-1 TRBV4-3 CASSARQGAYNEQFF TGCGCCAGCAGCGCGAGACAGGGGGCCTACAATGAGCAGTTCTTC
few - TRBJ2-7 TRBV6-6 CASRSGEQYF TGTGCCAGCAGGTCAGGCGAGCAGTACTTC
few - TRBJ1-3 TRBV2 CASSGQLLVSGNTIYF TGTGCCAGCAGTGGACAGCTCTTAGTCTCTGGAAACACCATATATTTT
few TRBD1 TRBJ2-7 TRBV6-1 CASRRGQGNYEQYF TGTGCCAGCAGGCGAGGACAGGGGAACTACGAGCAGTACTTC
- TRBD1 TRBJ2-5 TRBV6-6 CASRDRGLQTQYF TGTGCCAGCCGGGACAGGGGGTTACAGACCCAGTACTTC
once TRBD1 TRBJ1-1 TRBV4-2 CASSQADRVDTEAFF TGTGCCAGCAGCCAAGCGGACAGGGTGGACACTGAAGCTTTCTTT
few - TRBJ2-7 TRBV28 CASSLHGLDEQYF TGTGCCAGCAGTTTACATGGTTTGGACGAGCAGTACTTC
- TRBD1 TRBJ2-4 TRBV28 CASSNRTGRSGNIQYF TGTGCCAGCAGCAACCGGACAGGCCGGTCGGGGAACATTCAGTACTTC
few - TRBJ2-1 TRBV27 CASSLVGEGDEQFF TGTGCCAGCAGTTTAGTTGGCGAGGGAGATGAGCAGTTCTTC
- TRBD2 TRBJ2-7 TRBV2 CASSEGLAVHEQYF TGTGCCAGCAGTGAAGGACTAGCGGTCCACGAGCAGTACTTC
- TRBD2 TRBJ2-1 TRBV27 CASRPTSVGEQFF TGTGCCAGCAGACCGACTAGCGTGGGTGAGCAGTTCTTC
- TRBD1 TRBJ2-1 TRBV27 CASRRQGVPGQFF TGTGCCAGCAGGAGGCAGGGGGTCCCTGGTCAGTTCTTC